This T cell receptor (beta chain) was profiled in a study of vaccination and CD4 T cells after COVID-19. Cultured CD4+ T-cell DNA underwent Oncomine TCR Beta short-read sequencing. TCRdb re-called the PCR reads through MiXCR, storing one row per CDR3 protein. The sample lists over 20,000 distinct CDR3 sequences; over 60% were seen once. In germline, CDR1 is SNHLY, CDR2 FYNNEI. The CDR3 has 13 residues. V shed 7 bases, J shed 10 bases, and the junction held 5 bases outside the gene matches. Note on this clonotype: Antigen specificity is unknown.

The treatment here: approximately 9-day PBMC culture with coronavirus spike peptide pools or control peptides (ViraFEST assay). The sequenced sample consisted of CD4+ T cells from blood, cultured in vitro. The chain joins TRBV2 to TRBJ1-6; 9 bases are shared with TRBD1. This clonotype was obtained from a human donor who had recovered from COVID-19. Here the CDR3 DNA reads TGTGCCAGCAAGGGACAGGGCCCCTCACCCCTCCACTTT. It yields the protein CASKGQGPSPLHF. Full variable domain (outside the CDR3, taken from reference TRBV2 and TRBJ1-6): EPEVTQTPSHQVTQMGQEVILRCVPISNHLYFYWYRQILGQKVEFLVSFYNNEISEKSEIFDDQFSVERPDGSNFTLKIRSTKLEDSAMYFCASKGQGPSPLHFGNGTRLTVT.